This T cell receptor (beta chain) was identified in a study of blood T cell repertoires in COVID-19 (dated by TCRdb to the early 2020s). With regard to the full study: Samples from collaborators originated in the United States, Italy and Spain and spanned both the acute and convalescent phases of COVID-19. The samples were drawn from the first 160 participants of the ongoing ImmuneRACE study and from more than 1,000 subjects provided by 6 global collaborators. A freely available public database, intended as a resource for researchers studying the immune response to SARS-CoV-2, is where the repertoires were released. HLA class I and class II types, where available, came from metadata supplied by the sample provider rather than from assay-based typing. The dataset comprised deeply sampled blood TCRbeta repertoires from subjects exposed to, actively infected with, or recovered from COVID-19. The material from the prospective study consisted of cDNA or gDNA derived from T cells, B-cell-depleted T cells, or PBMCs. A de-identified subject ID, COVID-19 status, age in years and sex were almost always included in the sample metadata.

In this sample, this clone turned up a few times. Its specific antigen is unknown. No base quality values were provided; no much bigger clone lies one nucleotide off. Whole blood was collected in K2EDTA tubes by collaborating institutions according to the institutions' own protocols. For TCRbeta analysis, collaborators shipped samples in one of three forms: frozen whole blood, isolated PBMCs, or DNA extracted from either of those sample types. What the study reported, not specific to this receptor: How much clinical and demographic metadata was included differed by source and by participant, and the metadata was provided uncurated.

CDR3 length: 14 amino acids, cysteine to phenylalanine. Here the CDR3 DNA is all that survives: 42 bases in frame from base 1. V and J are truncated by 3 bases and 10 bases respectively, leaving an intervening sequence of 14 bases. According to the germline V gene (reference sequence), CDR1 reads SGHNT and CDR2 reads YYREEE. The immunoSEQ Assay, a bias-controlled multiplex PCR, was used to amplify TCRbeta CDR3 regions from genomic DNA. From the authors' description of their analysis: The number of nucleated cells in each sample was estimated by amplification of reference gene primers within the assay. To quantify the absolute abundance of each unique TCRbeta CDR3 rearrangement, sequence reads were collapsed and filtered. For each sample, productive Simpson clonality was calculated as the square root of Simpson's diversity index across productive rearrangements. TCRdb took this table from immuneACCESS and kept in-frame rearrangements with V and J called. Such tables lack part of the clones; where checked against another copy, unresolved V genes explain under half of the gap, and the rest is unexplained. The V and J calls and the clone size are those of that table, but D and trimming were determined from the DNA. Here the sample has around 250,000 clones; about 82% occur a single time. The ten largest make up more than 4.5% of the sample.

The receptor's source is a man aged 45 to 65 with active or convalescent COVID-19. Input material: peripheral blood. The chain is assembled from TRBV5-4 and TRBJ1-6; matching of 5 bases hints at TRBD1 as the D gene. The CDR3 region reads CASSSVAGRSPLHF. The nucleotides read TGTGCCAGCAGCTCCGTGGCAGGGCGATCACCCCTCCACTTT.